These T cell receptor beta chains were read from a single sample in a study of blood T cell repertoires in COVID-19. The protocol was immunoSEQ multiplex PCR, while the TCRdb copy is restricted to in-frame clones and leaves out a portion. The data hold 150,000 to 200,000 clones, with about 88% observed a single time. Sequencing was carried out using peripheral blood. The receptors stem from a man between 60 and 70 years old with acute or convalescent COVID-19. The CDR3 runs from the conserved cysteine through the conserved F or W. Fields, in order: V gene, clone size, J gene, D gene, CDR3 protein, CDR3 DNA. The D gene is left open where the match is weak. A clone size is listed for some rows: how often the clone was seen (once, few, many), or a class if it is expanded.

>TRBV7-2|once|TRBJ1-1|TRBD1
CASSPGQSSTEAFF
TGTGCCAGCAGCCCGGGACAGTCCTCCACTGAAGCTTTCTTT
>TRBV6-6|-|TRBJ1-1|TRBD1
CASSPGGTEAFF
TGTGCCAGCAGCCCAGGGGGCACTGAAGCTTTCTTT
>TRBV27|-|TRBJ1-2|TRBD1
CASSHQYRGYGYTF
TGTGCCAGCAGTCACCAATACAGGGGCTATGGCTACACCTTC
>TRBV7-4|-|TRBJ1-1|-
CASSPKGAADTEAFF
TGTGCCAGCAGCCCAAAAGGTGCAGCGGACACTGAAGCTTTCTTT
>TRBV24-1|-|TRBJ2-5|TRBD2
CATSDRLAGGRETQYF
TGTGCCACCAGTGATCGACTAGCGGGAGGCAGGGAGACCCAGTACTTC
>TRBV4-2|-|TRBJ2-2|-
CASSQGDRKNTGELFF
TGTGCCAGCAGCCAAGGCGACAGAAAGAACACCGGGGAGCTGTTTTTT
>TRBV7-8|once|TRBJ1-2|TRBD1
CASSSRTGVYGYTF
TGTGCCAGCAGTTCGCGGACAGGGGTATATGGCTACACCTTC
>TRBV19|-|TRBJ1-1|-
CASSNDGTEAFF
TGTGCCAGTAGTAATGACGGGACTGAAGCTTTCTTT
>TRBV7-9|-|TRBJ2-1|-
CASSLPGLTYNEQFF
TGTGCCAGCAGCCTACCGGGACTTACCTACAATGAGCAGTTCTTC
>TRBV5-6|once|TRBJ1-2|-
CASSLPGAYGYTF
TGTGCCAGCAGCTTGCCAGGGGCCTATGGCTACACCTTC
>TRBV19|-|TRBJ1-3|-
CASVQFSGNTIYF
TGTGCGAGTGTGCAGTTCTCTGGAAACACCATATATTTT
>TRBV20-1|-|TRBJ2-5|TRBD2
CSASRLAGAETQYF
TGCAGTGCTAGTCGGCTAGCGGGAGCAGAGACCCAGTACTTC
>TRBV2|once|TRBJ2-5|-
CASSGGVNRQETQYF
TGTGCCAGCAGTGGGGGGGTTAACAGGCAAGAGACCCAGTACTTC
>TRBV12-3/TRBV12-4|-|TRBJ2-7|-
CASSPPGVYEQYF
TGTGCCAGCTCCCCGCCAGGGGTCTACGAGCAGTACTTC
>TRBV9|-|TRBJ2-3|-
CASSLKGREASTDTQYF
TGTGCCAGCAGCCTCAAGGGCAGGGAGGCTAGCACAGATACGCAGTATTTT
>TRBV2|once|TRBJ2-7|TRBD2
CASTGLADEQYF
TGTGCCAGCACGGGACTAGCGGACGAGCAGTACTTC
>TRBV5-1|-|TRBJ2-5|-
CASSLAGLRETQYF
TGCGCCAGCAGCTTGGCTGGACTAAGGGAGACCCAGTACTTC
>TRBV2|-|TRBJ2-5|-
CASSAGLEETQYF
TGTGCCAGCAGCGCTGGACTGGAAGAGACCCAGTACTTC
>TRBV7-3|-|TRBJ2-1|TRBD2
CASSFGTSGVNEQFF
TGTGCCAGCAGCTTCGGGACTAGCGGGGTCAATGAGCAGTTCTTC
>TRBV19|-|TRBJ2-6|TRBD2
CASSIGGGQGGAGANVLTF
TGTGCCAGTAGTATAGGCGGAGGGCAGGGAGGGGCCGGGGCCAACGTCCTGACTTTC
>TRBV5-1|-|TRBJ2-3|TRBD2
CASSPAYPGTSGSTDTQYF
TGCGCCAGCAGCCCTGCCTACCCCGGGACTAGCGGGAGCACAGATACGCAGTATTTT
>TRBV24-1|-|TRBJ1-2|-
CATSDFTQGNDGYTF
TGTGCCACCAGTGATTTTACACAGGGTAATGATGGCTACACCTTC
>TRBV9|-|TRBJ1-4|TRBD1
CASSARQGQGEKLFF
TGTGCCAGCAGCGCCAGACAGGGGCAGGGTGAAAAACTGTTTTTT
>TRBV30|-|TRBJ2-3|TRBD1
CAWSPFKGAQTNTDTQYF
TGTGCCTGGAGTCCATTCAAGGGGGCGCAAACCAATACAGATACGCAGTATTTT
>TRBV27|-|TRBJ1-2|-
CASSSSNRANYGYTF
TGTGCCAGCAGTTCCTCTAACAGAGCTAACTATGGCTACACCTTC
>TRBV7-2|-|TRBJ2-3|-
CASSFLRGTDTQYF
TGTGCCAGCAGCTTCCTTCGGGGCACAGATACGCAGTATTTT
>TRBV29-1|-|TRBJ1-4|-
CSAGHLEKLFF
TGCAGCGCGGGACATTTAGAAAAACTGTTTTTT
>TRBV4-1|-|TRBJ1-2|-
CASSQGVGDYGYTF
TGCGCCAGCAGCCAAGGGGTAGGGGATTATGGCTACACCTTC
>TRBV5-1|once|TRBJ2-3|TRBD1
CASSDGQGFADTQYF
TGCGCCAGCAGCGACGGACAGGGGTTCGCAGATACGCAGTATTTT
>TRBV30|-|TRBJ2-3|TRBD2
CAWRGLAGTDTQYF
TGTGCCTGGAGGGGACTAGCGGGCACAGATACGCAGTATTTT
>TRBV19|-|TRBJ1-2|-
CASGDINYGYTF
TGTGCCAGTGGGGACATTAACTATGGCTACACCTTC
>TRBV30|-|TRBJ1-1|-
CAWLQGNTEAFF
TGTGCCTGGTTACAGGGGAACACTGAAGCTTTCTTT
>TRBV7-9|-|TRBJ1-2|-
CASSLASQGFYGYTF
TGTGCCAGCAGCTTAGCCAGTCAGGGGTTCTATGGCTACACCTTC
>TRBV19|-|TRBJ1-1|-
CASSRFAGMNTEAFF
TGTGCCAGTAGTAGATTCGCGGGCATGAACACTGAAGCTTTCTTT
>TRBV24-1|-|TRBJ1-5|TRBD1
CATSDSDRGEGNQPQHF
TGTGCCACCAGTGACTCGGACAGGGGGGAAGGTAATCAGCCCCAGCATTTT
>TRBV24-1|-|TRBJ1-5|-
CATSDPNSNQPQHF
TGTGCCACCAGTGATCCCAATAGCAATCAGCCCCAGCATTTT
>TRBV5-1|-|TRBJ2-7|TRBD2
CASSLTSGNYEQYF
TGCGCCAGCAGCTTGACTAGCGGGAACTACGAGCAGTACTTC
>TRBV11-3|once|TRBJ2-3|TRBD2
CASSKRDGTDTQYF
TGTGCCAGCAGCAAGCGGGACGGGACAGATACGCAGTATTTT
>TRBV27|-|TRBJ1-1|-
CASSLEGGNTEAFF
TGTGCCAGCAGTTTGGAGGGAGGAAACACTGAAGCTTTCTTT
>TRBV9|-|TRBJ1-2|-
CASSPRSANYGYTF
TGTGCCAGCAGCCCCCGGAGCGCTAACTATGGCTACACCTTC
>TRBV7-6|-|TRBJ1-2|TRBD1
CASSPGTEANYGYTF
TGTGCCAGCAGCCCCGGGACAGAAGCTAACTATGGCTACACCTTC
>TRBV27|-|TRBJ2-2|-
CASSLSLRSTGELFF
TGTGCCAGCAGTTTAAGCCTTAGGAGCACCGGGGAGCTGTTTTTT
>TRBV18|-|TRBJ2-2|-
CASSPPGTGELFF
TGTGCCAGCTCACCACCCGGGACAGGGGAGCTGTTTTTT
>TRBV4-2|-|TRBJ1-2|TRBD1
CASSQTGGGYGYTF
TGTGCCAGCAGCCAAACAGGGGGCGGCTATGGCTACACCTTC
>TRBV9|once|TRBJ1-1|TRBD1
CASSVVGTGENTEAFF
TGTGCCAGCAGCGTAGTTGGGACAGGTGAGAACACTGAAGCTTTCTTT
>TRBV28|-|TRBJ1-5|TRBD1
CASRTGTGSNQPQHF
TGTGCCAGCAGAACCGGGACAGGGTCCAATCAGCCCCAGCATTTT